Each of the 5 T cell receptor beta chains below was sequenced from the same sample in a study of cytomegalovirus exposure and HLA in healthy donors. TCRdb's table, derived via immunoSEQ multiplex PCR, lists solely in-frame clones and lacks some. Of about 330,000 clones in the sample, roughly 85% were seen once. The sample consisted of PBMCs. These TCRs come from a woman in her late teens or twenties in good health and CMV-seronegative.

The chain links TRBV28 to TRBJ1-5, with no clear D. Trimming cost V 3 bases and J 4 bases, with 13 bases left between them. This CDR3 comprises 15 residues. Germline CDR1 and CDR2: MDHEN and SYDVKM. This chain's CDR3 is CASSLVGSGNQPQHF. The CDR3 DNA follows: TGTGCCAGCAGTTTGGTTGGCAGCGGAAATCAGCCCCAGCATTTT.

The CDR3 DNA sequence: TGTGCCAGCAGCGTAAGTTTAGAGACTAGGGGGCTGGAGACCCAGTACTTC. Translated: CASSVSLETRGLETQYF. The rearrangement uses TRBV9 and TRBJ2-5, with a weak D call TRBD1 (7 bases). Per germline, CDR1 SGDLS and CDR2 YYNGEE. The V gene lost 1 base and the J gene lost 5 bases, with 21 bases spanning the gap. CDR3 size: 17 residues.

This clone appeared a single time. This chain uses TRBV18 with TRBJ2-7; 11 bases map to TRBD2. The length of the CDR3 is 14 residues. V lost 6 bases, J lost 6 bases, and 7 bases stayed unmatched. Germline loops: CDR1 KGHSH, CDR2 LQKENI. The CDR3 bases are TGTGCCAGCTCCCCGGGACTAGCGGCTGTCGAGCAGTACTTC. This sequence encodes CASSPGLAAVEQYF. Looking up the rest from reference TRBV18 and TRBJ2-7 gives the full variable domain: NAGVMQNPRHLVRRRGQEARLRCSPMKGHSHVYWYRQLPEEGLKFMVYLQKENIIDESGMPKERFSAEFPKEGPSILRIQQVVRGDSAAYFCASSPGLAAVEQYFGPGTRLTVT.

The chain is built from TRBV5-1 and TRBJ2-7; D remains unclear. The germline V gene encodes CDR1 SGHRS and CDR2 YFSETQ. Trimming took 3 bases from V and 2 from J, leaving 9 bases between them. The CDR3 spans 13 residues. The CDR3 DNA reads as TGCGCCAGCAGCTCGCGTTCACCCTACGAGCAGTACTTC. It translates to CASSSRSPYEQYF.

The chain links TRBV5-6 to TRBJ2-7; D uncertain. Germline CDR1 is SGHDT and CDR2 is YYEEEE. The CDR3 runs to 12 residues. V gave up 4 bases and J gave up 2 bases, with 7 bases separating them. The CDR3 DNA reads TGTGCCAGCAGCGTAGTACCCTACGAGCAGTACTTC. This codes for CASSVVPYEQYF.